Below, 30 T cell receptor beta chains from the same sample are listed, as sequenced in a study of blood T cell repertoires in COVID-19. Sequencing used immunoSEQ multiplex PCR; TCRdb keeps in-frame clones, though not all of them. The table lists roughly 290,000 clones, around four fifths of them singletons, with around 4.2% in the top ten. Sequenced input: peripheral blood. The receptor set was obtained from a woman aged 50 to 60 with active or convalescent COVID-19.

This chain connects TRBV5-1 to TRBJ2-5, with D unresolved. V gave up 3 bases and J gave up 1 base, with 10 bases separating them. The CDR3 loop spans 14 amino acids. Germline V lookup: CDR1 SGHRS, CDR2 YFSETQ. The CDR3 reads CASSSEVLQETQYF. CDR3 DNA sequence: TGCGCCAGCAGCTCTGAGGTCCTCCAAGAGACCCAGTACTTC.

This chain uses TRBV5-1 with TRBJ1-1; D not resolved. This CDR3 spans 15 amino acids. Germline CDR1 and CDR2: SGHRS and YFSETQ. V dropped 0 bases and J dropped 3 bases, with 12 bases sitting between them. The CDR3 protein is CASSLDGRRDTEAFF. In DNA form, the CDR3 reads TGCGCCAGCAGCTTGGACGGCAGGAGGGACACTGAAGCTTTCTTT.

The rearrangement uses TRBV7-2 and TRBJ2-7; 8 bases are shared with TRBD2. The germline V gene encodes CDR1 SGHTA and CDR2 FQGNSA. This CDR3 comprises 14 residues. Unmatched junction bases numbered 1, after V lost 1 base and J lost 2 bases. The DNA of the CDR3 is TGTGCCAGCAGCTTAGAAGCGGGGGCCTACGAGCAGTACTTC. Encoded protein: CASSLEAGAYEQYF.

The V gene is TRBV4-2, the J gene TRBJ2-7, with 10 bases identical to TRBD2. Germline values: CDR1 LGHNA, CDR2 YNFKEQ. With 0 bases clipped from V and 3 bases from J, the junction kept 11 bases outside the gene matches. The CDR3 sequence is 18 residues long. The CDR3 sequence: CASSQEIGASGSFYEQYF. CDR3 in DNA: TGTGCCAGCAGCCAAGAGATAGGGGCTAGCGGGAGTTTCTACGAGCAGTACTTC.

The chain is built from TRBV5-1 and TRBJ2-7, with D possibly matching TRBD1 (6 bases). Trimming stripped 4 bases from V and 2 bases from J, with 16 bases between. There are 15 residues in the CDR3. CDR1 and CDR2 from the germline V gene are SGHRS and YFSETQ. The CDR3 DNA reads TGCGCCAGCAGCGGGACACTAGTAGACGCCTACGAGCAGTACTTC. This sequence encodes CASSGTLVDAYEQYF. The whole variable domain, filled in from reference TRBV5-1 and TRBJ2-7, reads KAGVTQTPRYLIKTRGQQVTLSCSPISGHRSVSWYQQTPGQGLQFLFEYFSETQRNKGNFPGRFSGRQFSNSRSEMNVSTLELGDSALYLCASSGTLVDAYEQYFGPGTRLTVT.

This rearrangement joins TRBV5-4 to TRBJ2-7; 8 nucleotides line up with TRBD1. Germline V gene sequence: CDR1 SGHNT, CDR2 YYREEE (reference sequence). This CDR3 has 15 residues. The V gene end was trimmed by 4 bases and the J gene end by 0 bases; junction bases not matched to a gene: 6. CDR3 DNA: TGTGCCAGCAGCCGGGGACAGGCGAGCTCCTACGAGCAGTACTTC. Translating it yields CASSRGQASSYEQYF.

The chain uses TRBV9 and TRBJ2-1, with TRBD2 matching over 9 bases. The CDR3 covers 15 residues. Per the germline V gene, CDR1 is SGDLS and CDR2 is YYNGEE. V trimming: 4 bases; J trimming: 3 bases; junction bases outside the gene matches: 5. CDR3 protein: CASSRGTSRYNEQFF. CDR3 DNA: TGTGCCAGCAGCCGCGGGACTAGCCGCTACAATGAGCAGTTCTTC.

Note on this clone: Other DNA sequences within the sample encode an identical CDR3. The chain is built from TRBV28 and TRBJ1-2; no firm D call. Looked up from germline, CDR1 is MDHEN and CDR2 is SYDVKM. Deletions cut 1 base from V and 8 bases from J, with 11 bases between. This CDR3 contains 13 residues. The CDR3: CASSLLGGIGYTF. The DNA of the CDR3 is TGTGCCAGCAGTTTATTAGGAGGTATCGGCTACACCTTC.

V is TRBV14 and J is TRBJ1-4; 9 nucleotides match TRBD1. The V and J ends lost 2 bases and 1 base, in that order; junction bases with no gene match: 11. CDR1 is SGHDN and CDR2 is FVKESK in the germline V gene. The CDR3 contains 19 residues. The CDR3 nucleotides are TGTGCCAGCAGCCAATGGGTCACAGGGGGCGCCAAAACTAATGAAAAACTGTTTTTT. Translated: CASSQWVTGGAKTNEKLFF.

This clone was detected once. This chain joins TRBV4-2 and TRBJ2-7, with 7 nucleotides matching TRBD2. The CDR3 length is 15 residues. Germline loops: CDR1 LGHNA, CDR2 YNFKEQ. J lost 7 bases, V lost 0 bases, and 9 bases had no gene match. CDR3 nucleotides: TGTGCCAGCAGCCAAGAAAGGGGAGGGCCTAGTGAGCAGTACTTC. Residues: CASSQERGGPSEQYF.

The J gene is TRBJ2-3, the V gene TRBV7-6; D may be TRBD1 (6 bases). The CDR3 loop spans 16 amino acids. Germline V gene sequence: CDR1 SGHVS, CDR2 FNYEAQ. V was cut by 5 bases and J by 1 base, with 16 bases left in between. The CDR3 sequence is CASSEHAGTRTDTQYF. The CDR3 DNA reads TGTGCCAGCAGCGAGCATGCCGGGACACGCACAGATACGCAGTATTTT.

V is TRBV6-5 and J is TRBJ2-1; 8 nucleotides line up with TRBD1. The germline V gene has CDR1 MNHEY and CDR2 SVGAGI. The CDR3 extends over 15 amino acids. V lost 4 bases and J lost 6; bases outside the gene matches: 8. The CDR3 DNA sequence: TGTGCCAGCAGTTTGACACGCGGGACAGGCAATGAGCAGTTCTTC. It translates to CASSLTRGTGNEQFF.

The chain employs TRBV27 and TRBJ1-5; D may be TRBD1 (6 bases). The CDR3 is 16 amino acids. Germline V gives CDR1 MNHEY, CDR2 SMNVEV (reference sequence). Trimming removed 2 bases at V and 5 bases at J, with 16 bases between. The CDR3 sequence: CASSLTGLGVDQPQHF. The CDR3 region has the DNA TGTGCCAGCAGTTTAACAGGGCTTGGAGTGGATCAGCCCCAGCATTTT.

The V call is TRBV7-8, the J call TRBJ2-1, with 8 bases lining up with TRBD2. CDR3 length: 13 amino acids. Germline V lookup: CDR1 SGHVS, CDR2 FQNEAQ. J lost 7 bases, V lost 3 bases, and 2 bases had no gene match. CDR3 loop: CASSLGTRNEQFF. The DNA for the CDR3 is TGTGCCAGCAGCTTGGGGACTAGGAATGAGCAGTTCTTC.

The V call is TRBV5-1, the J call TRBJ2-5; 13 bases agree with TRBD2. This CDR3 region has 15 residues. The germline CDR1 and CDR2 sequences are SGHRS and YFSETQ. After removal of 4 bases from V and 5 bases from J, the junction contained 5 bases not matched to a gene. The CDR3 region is CASSLRLAGGETQYF. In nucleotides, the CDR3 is TGCGCCAGCAGCCTCAGACTAGCGGGAGGCGAGACCCAGTACTTC.

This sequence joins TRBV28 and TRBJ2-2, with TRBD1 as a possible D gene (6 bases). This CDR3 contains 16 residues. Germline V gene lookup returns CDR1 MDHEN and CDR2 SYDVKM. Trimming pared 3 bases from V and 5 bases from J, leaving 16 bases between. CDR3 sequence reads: CASSLLAGAITGELFF. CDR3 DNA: TGTGCCAGCAGTTTGTTGGCAGGGGCTATAACCGGGGAGCTGTTTTTT.

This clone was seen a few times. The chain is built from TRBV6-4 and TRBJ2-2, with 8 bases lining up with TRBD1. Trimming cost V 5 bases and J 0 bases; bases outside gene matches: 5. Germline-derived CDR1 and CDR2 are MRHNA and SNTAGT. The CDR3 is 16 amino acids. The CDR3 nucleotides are TGTGCCAGCAGTCCAACAGGGGGATCGAACACCGGGGAGCTGTTTTTT. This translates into CASSPTGGSNTGELFF.

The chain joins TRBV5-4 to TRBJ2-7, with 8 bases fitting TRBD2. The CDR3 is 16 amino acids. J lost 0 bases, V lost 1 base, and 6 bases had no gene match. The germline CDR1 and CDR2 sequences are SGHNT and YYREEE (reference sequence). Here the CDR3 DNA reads TGTGCCAGCAGCTTGCCGGGGGGGGTAAGCTCCTACGAGCAGTACTTC. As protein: CASSLPGGVSSYEQYF.

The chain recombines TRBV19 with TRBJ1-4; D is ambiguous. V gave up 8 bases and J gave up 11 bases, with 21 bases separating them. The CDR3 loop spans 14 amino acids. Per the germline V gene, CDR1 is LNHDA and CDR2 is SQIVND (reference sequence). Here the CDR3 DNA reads TGTGCCAGTCGGCCTACAGTGCCCTCCGAGAAACTGTTTTTT. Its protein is CASRPTVPSEKLFF.

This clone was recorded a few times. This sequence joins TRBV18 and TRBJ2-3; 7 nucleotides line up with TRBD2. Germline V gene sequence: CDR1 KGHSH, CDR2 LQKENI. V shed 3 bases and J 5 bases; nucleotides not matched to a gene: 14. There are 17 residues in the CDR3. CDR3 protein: CASSPRGGPRWEDTQYF. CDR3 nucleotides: TGTGCCAGCTCACCGCGGGGAGGGCCTAGGTGGGAAGATACGCAGTATTTT.

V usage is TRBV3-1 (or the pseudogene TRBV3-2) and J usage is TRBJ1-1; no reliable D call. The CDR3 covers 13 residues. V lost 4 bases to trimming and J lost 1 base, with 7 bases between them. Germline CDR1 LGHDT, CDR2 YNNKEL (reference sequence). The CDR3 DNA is TGTGCCAGCAGCCGAGGGCCGAACACTGAAGCTTTCTTT. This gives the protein CASSRGPNTEAFF.

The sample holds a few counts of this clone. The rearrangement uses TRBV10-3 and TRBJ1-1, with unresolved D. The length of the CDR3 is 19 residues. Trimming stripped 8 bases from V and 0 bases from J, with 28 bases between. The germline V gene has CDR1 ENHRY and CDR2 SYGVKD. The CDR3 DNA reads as TGTGCCATCGCCTACAACCGCGGGGAAGACATCTTCATGAACACTGAAGCTTTCTTT. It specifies CAIAYNRGEDIFMNTEAFF.

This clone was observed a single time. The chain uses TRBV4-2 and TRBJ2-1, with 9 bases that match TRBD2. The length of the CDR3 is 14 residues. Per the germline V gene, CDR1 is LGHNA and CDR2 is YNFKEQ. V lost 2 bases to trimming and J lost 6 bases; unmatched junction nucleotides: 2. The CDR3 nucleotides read TGTGCCAGCAGCCAACCGACTAGCGGCAATGAGCAGTTCTTC. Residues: CASSQPTSGNEQFF.

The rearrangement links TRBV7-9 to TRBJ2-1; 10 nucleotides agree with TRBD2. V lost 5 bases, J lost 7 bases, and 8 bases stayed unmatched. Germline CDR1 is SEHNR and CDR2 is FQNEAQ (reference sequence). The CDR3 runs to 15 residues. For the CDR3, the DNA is TGTGCCAGCAGCACCACTAGCGGGACGGGAAATGAGCAGTTCTTC. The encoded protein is CASSTTSGTGNEQFF. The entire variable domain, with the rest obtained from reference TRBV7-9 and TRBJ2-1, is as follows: DTGVSQNPRHKITKRGQNVTFRCDPISEHNRLYWYRQTLGQGPEFLTYFQNEAQLEKSRLLSDRFSAERPKGSFSTLEIQRTEQGDSAMYLCASSTTSGTGNEQFFGPGTRLTVL.

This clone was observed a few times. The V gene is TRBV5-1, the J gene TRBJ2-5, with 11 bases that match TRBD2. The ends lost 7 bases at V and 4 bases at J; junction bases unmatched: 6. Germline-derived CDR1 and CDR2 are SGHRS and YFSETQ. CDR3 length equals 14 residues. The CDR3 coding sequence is TGCGCCAGCGGAACCCTAGCGGGAGGAGAGACCCAGTACTTC. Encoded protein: CASGTLAGGETQYF.

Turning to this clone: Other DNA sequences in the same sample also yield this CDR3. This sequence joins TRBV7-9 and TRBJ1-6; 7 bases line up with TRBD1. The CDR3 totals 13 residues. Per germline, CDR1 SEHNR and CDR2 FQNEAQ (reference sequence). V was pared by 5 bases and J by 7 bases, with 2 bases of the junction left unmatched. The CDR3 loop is CASSQTGNSPLHF. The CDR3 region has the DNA TGTGCCAGCAGCCAGACAGGGAATTCACCCCTCCACTTT.

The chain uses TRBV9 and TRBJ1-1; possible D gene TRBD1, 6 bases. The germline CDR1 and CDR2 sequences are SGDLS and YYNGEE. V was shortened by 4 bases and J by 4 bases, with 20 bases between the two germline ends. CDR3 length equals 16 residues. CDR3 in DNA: TGTGCCAGCAGCCCTCGATCCAATGGGGGCGGCACTGAAGCTTTCTTT. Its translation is CASSPRSNGGGTEAFF.

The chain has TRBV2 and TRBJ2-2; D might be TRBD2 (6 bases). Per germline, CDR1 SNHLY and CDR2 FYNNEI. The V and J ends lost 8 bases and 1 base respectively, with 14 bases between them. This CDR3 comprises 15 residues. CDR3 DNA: TGTGCCAGCTTCCGGGGGAGAGAGAACACCGGGGAGCTGTTTTTT. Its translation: CASFRGRENTGELFF.

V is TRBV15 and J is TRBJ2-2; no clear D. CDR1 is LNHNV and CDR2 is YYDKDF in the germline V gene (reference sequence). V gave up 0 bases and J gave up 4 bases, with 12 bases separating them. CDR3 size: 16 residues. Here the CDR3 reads CATSRDREVRTGELFF. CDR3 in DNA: TGTGCCACCAGCAGAGATCGAGAGGTTCGCACCGGGGAGCTGTTTTTT.

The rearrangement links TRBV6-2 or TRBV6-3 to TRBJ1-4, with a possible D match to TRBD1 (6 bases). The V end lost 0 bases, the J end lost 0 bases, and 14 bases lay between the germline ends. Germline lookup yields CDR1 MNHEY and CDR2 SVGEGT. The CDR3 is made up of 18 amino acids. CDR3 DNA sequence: TGTGCCAGCAGTTACTCTACCCGGACAGATACAACTAATGAAAAACTGTTTTTT. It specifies CASSYSTRTDTTNEKLFF.